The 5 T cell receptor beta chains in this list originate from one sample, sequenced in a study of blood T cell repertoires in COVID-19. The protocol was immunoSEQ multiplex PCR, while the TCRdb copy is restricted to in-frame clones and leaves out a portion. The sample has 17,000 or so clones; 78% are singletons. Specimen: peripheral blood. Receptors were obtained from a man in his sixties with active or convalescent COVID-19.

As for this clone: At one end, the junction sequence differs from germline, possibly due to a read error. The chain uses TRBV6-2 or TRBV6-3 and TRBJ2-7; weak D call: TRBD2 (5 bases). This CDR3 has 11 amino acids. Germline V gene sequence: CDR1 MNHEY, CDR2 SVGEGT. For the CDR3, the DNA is TGTGCCAGCAGCCATAGGGCGGAGGCCCTATTC. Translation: CASSHRAEALF.

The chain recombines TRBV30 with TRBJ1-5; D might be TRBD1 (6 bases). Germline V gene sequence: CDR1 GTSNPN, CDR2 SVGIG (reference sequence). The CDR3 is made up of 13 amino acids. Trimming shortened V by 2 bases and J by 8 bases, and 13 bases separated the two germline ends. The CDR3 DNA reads TGTGCCTGGAGTTTCACAGGGATGGAGCCCCAGCATTTT. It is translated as CAWSFTGMEPQHF.

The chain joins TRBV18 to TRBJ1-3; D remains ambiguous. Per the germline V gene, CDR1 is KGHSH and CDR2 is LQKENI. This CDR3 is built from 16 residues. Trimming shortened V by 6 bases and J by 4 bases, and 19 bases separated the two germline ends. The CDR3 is CASSPEAQVSGNTIYF. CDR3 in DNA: TGTGCCAGCTCCCCCGAAGCCCAGGTTTCGGGAAACACCATATATTTT.

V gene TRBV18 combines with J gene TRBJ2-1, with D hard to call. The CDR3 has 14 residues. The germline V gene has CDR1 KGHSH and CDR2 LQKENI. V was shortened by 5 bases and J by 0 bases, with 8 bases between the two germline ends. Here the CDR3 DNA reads TGTGCCAGCTCATCTGATAGCTCCTACAATGAGCAGTTCTTC. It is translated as CASSSDSSYNEQFF.

CDR3: CASSLAGGRGNQPQHF. The CDR3 coding sequence is TGTGCCAGTAGCCTAGCGGGGGGGCGCGGGAATCAGCCCCAGCATTTT. The genes are TRBV19 and TRBJ1-5, with D perhaps matching TRBD1 (6 bases). V was shortened by 6 bases and J by 4 bases, with 19 bases between the two germline ends. CDR3 length: 16 amino acids. The germline V gene encodes CDR1 LNHDA and CDR2 SQIVND (reference sequence).